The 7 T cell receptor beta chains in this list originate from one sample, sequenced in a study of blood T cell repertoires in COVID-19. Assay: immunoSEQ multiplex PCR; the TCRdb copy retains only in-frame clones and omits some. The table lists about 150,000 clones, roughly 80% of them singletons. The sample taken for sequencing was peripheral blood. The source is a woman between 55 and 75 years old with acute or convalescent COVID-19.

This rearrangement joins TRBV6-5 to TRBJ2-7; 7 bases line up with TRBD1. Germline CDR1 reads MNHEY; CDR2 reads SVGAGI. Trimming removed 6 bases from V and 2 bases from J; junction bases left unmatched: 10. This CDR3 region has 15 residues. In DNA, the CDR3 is TGTGCCAGCAGACATCGACAGGGCCCAACCTACGAGCAGTACTTC. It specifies CASRHRQGPTYEQYF.

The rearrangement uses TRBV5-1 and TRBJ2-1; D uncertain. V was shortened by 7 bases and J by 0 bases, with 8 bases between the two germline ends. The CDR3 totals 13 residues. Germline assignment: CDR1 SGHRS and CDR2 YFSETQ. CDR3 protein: CASLVSSYNEQFF. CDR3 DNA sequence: TGCGCCAGCTTGGTTAGCTCCTACAATGAGCAGTTCTTC.

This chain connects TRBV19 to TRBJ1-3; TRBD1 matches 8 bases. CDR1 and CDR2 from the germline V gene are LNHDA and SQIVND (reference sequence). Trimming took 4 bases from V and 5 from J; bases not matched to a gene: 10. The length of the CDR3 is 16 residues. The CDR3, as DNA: TGTGCCAGTAGTAACCCAGGGGGCGCGGGCCGAAACACCATATATTTT. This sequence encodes CASSNPGGAGRNTIYF. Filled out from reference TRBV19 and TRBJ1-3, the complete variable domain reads DGGITQSPKYLFRKEGQNVTLSCEQNLNHDAMYWYRQDPGQGLRLIYYSQIVNDFQKGDIAEGYSVSREKKESFPLTVTSAQKNPTAFYLCASSNPGGAGRNTIYFGEGSWLTVV.

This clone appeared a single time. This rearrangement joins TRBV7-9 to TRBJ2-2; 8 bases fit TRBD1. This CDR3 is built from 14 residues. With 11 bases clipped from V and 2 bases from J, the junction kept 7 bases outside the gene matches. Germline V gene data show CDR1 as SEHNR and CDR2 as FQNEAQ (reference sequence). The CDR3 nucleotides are TGTGCCTCAGGGGGCGAGGTCAACACCGGGGAGCTGTTTTTT. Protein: CASGGEVNTGELFF. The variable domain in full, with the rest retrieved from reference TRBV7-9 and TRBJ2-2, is DTGVSQNPRHKITKRGQNVTFRCDPISEHNRLYWYRQTLGQGPEFLTYFQNEAQLEKSRLLSDRFSAERPKGSFSTLEIQRTEQGDSAMYLCASGGEVNTGELFFGEGSRLTVL.

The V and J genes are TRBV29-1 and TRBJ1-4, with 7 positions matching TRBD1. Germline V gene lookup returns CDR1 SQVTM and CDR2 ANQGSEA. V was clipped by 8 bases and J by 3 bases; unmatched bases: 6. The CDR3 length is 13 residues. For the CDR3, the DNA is TGCAGCATTCGACAGGGCCCTAATGAAAAACTGTTTTTT. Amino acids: CSIRQGPNEKLFF.

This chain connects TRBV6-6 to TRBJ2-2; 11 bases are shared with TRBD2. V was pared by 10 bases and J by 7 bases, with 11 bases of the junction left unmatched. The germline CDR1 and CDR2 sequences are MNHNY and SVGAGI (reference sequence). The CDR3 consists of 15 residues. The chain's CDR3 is CATDLSGGAFGELFF. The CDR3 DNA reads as TGTGCCACCGACCTTAGCGGGGGGGCATTCGGGGAGCTGTTTTTT.

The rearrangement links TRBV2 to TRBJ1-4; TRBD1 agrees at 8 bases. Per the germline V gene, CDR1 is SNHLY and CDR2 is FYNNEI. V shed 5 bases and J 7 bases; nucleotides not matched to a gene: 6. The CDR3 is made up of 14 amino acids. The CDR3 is CASSSQGATEKLFF. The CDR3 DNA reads TGTGCCAGCAGTTCTCAGGGGGCTACTGAAAAACTGTTTTTT.